A selection of T cell receptor beta chains follows, all from one sample in a study of glioma-infiltrating T cells after dendritic cell vaccination. Sequencing was performed with immunoSEQ multiplex PCR; in TCRdb, only in-frame clones are kept and a portion is missing. The top ten clones hold roughly 5.9% of a sample with 98,000 or so clones, 80% of them seen once. The sample consisted of blood, taken after dendritic cell vaccination. The receptors stem from a human donor with glioblastoma. The CDR3 runs from the conserved cysteine through the conserved F or W. The D gene is left open where the match is weak.

TRBV30	NA	TRBJ2-1	CAWSVGLALGGNEQFF
TRBV5-4	TRBD1	TRBJ2-1	CASSSGTGRNEQFF
TRBV21-1	NA	TRBJ2-1	CASSKGSGGAAEQFF
TRBV4-1	NA	TRBJ2-3	CASRLPGDPDTQYF
TRBV19	NA	TRBJ1-5	CASSISGLENQPQHF
TRBV27	NA	TRBJ2-7	CASGPRNYEQYF
TRBV28	NA	TRBJ1-1	CASSSWTDTEAFF
TRBV6-1	TRBD1	TRBJ2-5	CASSVAADRGETQYF
TRBV27	TRBD1	TRBJ2-5	CASNPHGPGGLGTQYF
TRBV7-9	TRBD1	TRBJ1-5	CASSLSTGGNQPQHF
TRBV9	TRBD2	TRBJ2-2	CASSVGASGGTGELFF
TRBV19	TRBD1	TRBJ1-5	CASSLRTGVGNQPQHF
TRBV10-3	NA	TRBJ1-5	CAISEPTGTGSQPQHF
TRBV10-2	NA	TRBJ1-4	CASSESGGASGKLFF
TRBV7-3	TRBD1	TRBJ2-3	CASSSDRNTDTQYF
TRBV4-1	TRBD2	TRBJ2-3	CASSQEPSGGATDTQYF
TRBV27	NA	TRBJ2-7	CASSPLAGFSYEQYF
TRBV2	TRBD1	TRBJ2-1	CASKVLGQEYNEQFF
TRBV30	TRBD1	TRBJ1-5	CAWSKGQGENQPQHF
TRBV28	TRBD1	TRBJ1-2	CASTKGLVFGTGDYTF
TRBV6-1	TRBD1	TRBJ1-2	CATIKLQGADYGYTF
TRBV5-1	TRBD2	TRBJ2-1	CASSLVSGGSHNEQFF
TRBV27	TRBD2	TRBJ2-1	CASSLWLAGGTGEQFF
TRBV5-1	TRBD1	TRBJ1-1	CASSPGQGNTEAFF
TRBV30	NA	TRBJ1-3	CAWSIAQVGGNTIYF
TRBV27	NA	TRBJ2-1	CASSLRGTTYGYNEQFF
TRBV19	NA	TRBJ1-5	CASSLEKFFNQPQHF
TRBV27	NA	TRBJ1-4	CASSLAGEGEKLFF
TRBV5-1	TRBD1	TRBJ1-6	CASSLKTGLNSPLHF
TRBV1	NA	TRBJ1-4	CTSSQDQGGEKLFF
TRBV30	NA	TRBJ2-7	CAYEDTVISYEQYF
TRBV7-7	TRBD2	TRBJ2-1	CASSRKPGLASAEQFF
TRBV10-3	NA	TRBJ2-7	CAISVYRTGDEQYF
TRBV7-3	NA	TRBJ1-1	CASSLVGADTEAFF
TRBV15	NA	TRBJ2-7	CATSRGMGGRTYEQYF
TRBV5-4	NA	TRBJ1-1	CASSFMSAEAFF
TRBV5-4	TRBD2	TRBJ2-3	CASSPSGGARSTDTQYF
TRBV9	NA	TRBJ1-4	CASSLGAGTTNEKLFF
TRBV5-1	TRBD1	TRBJ2-2	CASSWAGGPSTGELFF
TRBV7-3	NA	TRBJ1-1	CASSFSGNTEAFF
TRBV18	TRBD2	TRBJ2-3	CASSQGLEDADTQYF
TRBV6-5	NA	TRBJ1-1	CASSQTAREWAFF
TRBV2	NA	TRBJ2-1	CASSDRFYNEQFF
TRBV2	TRBD2	TRBJ2-7	CASTAGGASEQYF
TRBV5-1	TRBD1	TRBJ1-1	CASSSLDRGNTEAFF
TRBV5-4	NA	TRBJ2-3	CASSFGAATDTQYF
TRBV19	TRBD1	TRBJ2-3	CASSTPRDREDTQYF
TRBV27	NA	TRBJ2-2	CASSFEGKRLHTGELFF
TRBV5-1	NA	TRBJ2-1	CASRGSGTNEQFF